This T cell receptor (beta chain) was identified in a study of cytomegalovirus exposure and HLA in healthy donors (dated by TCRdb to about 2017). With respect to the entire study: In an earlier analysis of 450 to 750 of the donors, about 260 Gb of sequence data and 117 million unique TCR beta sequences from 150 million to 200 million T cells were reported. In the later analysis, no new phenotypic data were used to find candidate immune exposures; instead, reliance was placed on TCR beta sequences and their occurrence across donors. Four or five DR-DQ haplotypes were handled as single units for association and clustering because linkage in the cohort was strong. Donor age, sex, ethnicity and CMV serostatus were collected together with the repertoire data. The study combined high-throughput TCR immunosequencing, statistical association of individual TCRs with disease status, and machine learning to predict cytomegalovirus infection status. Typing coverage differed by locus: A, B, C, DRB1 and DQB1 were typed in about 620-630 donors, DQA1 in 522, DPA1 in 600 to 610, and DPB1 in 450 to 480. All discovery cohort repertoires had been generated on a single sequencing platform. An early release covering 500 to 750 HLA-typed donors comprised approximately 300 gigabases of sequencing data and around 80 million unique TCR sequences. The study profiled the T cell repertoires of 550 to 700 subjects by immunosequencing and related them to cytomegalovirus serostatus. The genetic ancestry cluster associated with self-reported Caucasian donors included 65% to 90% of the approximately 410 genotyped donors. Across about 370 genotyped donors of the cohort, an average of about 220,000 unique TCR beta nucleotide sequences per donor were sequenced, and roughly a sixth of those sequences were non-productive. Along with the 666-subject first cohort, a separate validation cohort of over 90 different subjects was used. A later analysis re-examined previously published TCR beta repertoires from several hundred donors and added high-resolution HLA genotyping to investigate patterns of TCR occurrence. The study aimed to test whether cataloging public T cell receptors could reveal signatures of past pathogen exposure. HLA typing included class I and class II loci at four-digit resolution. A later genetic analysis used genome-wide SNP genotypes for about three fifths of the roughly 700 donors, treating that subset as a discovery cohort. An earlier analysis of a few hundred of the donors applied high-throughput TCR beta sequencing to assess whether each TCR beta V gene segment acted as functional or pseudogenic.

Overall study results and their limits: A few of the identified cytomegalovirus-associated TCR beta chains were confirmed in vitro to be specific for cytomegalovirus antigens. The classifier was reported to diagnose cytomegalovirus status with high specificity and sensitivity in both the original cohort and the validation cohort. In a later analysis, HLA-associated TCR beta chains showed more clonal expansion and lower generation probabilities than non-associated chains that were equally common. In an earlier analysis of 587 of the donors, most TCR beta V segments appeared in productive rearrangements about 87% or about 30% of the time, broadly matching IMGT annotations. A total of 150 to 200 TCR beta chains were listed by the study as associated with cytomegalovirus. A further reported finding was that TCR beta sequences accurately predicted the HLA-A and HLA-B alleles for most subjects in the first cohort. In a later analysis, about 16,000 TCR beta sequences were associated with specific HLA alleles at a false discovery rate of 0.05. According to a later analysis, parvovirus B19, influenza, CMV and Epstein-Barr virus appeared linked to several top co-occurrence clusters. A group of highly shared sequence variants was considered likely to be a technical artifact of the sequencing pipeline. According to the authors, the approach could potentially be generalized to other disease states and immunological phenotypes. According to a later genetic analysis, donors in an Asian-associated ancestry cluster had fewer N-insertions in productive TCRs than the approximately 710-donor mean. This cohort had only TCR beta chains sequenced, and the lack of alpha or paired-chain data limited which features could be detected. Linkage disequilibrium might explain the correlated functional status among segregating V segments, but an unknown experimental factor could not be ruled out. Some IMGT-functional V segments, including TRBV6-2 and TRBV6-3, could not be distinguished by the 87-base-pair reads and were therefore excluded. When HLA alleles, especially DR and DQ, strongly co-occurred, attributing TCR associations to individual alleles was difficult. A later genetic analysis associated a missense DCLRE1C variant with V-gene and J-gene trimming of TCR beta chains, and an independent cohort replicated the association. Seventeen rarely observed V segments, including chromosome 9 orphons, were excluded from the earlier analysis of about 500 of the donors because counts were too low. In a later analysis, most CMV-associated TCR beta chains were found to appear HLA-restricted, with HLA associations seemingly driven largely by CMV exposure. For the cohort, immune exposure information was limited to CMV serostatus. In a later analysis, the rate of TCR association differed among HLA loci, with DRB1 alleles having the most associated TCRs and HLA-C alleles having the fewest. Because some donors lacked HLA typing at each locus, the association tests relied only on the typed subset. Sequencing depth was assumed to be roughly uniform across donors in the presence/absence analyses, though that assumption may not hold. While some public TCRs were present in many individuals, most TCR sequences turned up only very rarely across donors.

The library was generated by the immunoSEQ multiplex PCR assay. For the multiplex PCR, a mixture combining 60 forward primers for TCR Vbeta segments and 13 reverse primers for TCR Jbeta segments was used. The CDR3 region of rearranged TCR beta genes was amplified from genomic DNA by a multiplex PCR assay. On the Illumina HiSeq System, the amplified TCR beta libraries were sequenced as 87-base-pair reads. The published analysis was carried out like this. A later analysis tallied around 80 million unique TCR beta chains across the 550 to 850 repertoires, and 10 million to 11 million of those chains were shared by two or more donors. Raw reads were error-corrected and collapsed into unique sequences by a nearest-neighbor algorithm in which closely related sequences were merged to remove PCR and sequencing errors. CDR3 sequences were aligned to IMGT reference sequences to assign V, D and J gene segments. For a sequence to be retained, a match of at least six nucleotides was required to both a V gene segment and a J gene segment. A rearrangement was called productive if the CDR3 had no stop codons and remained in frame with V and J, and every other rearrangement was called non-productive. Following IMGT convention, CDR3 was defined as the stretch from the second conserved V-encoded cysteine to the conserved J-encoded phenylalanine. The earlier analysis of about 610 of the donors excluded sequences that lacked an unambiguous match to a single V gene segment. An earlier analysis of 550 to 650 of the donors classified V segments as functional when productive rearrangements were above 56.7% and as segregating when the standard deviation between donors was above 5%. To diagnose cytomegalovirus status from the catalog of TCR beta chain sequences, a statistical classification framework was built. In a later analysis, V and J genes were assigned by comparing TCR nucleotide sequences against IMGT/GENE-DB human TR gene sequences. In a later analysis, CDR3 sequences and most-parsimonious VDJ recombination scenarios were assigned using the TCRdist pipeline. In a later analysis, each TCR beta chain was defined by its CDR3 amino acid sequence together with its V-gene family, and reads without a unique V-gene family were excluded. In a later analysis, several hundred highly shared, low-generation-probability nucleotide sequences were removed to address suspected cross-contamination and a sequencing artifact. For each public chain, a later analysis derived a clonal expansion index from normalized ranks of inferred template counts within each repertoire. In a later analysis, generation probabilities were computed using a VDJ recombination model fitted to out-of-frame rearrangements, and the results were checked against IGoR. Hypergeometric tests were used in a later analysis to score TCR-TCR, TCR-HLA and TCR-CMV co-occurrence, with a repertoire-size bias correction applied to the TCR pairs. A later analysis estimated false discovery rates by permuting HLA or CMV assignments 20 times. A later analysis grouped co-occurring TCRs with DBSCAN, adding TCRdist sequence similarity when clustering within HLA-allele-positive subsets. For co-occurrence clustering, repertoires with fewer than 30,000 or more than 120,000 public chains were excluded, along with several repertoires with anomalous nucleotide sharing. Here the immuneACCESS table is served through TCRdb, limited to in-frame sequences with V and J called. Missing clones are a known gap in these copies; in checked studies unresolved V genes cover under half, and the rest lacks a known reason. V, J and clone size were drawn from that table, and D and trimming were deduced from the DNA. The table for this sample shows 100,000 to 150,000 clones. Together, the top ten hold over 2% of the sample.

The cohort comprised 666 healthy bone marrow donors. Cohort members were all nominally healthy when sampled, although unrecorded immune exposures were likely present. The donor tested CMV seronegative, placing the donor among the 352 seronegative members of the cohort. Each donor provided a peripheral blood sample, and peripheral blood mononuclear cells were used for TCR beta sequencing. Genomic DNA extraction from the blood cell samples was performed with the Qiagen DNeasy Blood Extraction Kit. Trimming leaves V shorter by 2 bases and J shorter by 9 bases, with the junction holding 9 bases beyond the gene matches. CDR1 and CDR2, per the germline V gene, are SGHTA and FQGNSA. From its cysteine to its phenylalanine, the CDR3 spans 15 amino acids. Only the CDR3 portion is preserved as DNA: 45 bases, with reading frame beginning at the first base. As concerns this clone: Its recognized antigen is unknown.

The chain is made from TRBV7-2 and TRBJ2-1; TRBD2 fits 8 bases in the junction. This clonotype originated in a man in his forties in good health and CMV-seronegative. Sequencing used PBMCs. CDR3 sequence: CASSLQAGVHAEQFF. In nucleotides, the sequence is TGTGCCAGCAGCTTACAAGCGGGAGTTCACGCTGAGCAGTTCTTC.